This T cell receptor beta chain was retrieved from a study of cytomegalovirus exposure and HLA in healthy donors. Study-level results: Some segments of the V type, notably TRBV6-2 and TRBV6-3, were excluded as indistinguishable.

Primers for the PCR totalled 60 Vbeta and 13 Jbeta. TCRdb's table, derived via immunoSEQ multiplex PCR, lists solely in-frame clones and lacks some. This sample carries about 86,000 clones, roughly 77% of them seen once, and the ten largest clones take approximately 14%. Germline values: CDR1 LNHDA, CDR2 SQIVND (reference sequence). Between the trimmed V and J ends, which lost 3 bases and 10 bases, there was a span of 10 bases. The length of the CDR3 is 12 residues. This clone was recorded a few times. As yet, its antigen is unknown. This clonotype was sampled from a woman in her thirties or forties in good health and CMV-seropositive. The sample was PBMCs. This rearrangement joins TRBV19 to TRBJ2-1; the D is unclear. The CDR3 DNA reads TGTGCCAGTAGTATCTCTTGGAGCGAGCAGTTCTTC. Protein sequence: CASSISWSEQFF.